This is a list of T cell receptor beta chains from one sample in a study of cytotoxic CD8 clonotypes in ibrutinib-treated CLL. Clones were read by immunoSEQ multiplex PCR, and TCRdb kept only the in-frame ones, dropping some. The data show 150,000 or so clones, 70% to 90% seen once. The sequenced sample was PBMCs, obtained after 36 months of ibrutinib treatment. These receptor sequences come from a human donor with chronic lymphocytic leukemia. Both conserved end residues are part of each CDR3. D genes are given only for firm matches. Size tells how often a clone was seen (once, few, many) or the class of an expanded clone, and some rows leave it out.

len: 15
abundance: -
v_gene: TRBV10-2
j_gene: TRBJ1-6
d_gene: -
CDR3aa: CASRRHSENNSPLHF

len: 13
abundance: -
v_gene: TRBV29-1
j_gene: TRBJ2-7
d_gene: -
CDR3aa: CSVSREKTYEQYF

len: 15
abundance: -
v_gene: TRBV11-2
j_gene: TRBJ2-1
d_gene: TRBD1
CDR3aa: CASSHPGTGGDEQFF

len: 15
abundance: -
v_gene: TRBV5-4
j_gene: TRBJ1-2
d_gene: TRBD1
CDR3aa: CASSPTGGANYGYTF

len: 15
abundance: -
v_gene: TRBV27
j_gene: TRBJ1-5
d_gene: TRBD1
CDR3aa: CASSLLQGSNQPQHF

len: 15
abundance: once
v_gene: TRBV11-2
j_gene: TRBJ1-2
d_gene: -
CDR3aa: CASSLGGLGNYGYTF

len: 16
abundance: -
v_gene: TRBV19
j_gene: TRBJ1-6
d_gene: -
CDR3aa: CASSIGDRGINSPLHF

len: 17
abundance: -
v_gene: TRBV4-1
j_gene: TRBJ2-1
d_gene: TRBD2
CDR3aa: CASSQVLGGGPRPEQFF

len: 14
abundance: -
v_gene: TRBV11-3
j_gene: TRBJ1-5
d_gene: -
CDR3aa: CASKGGRSNQPQHF

len: 16
abundance: once
v_gene: TRBV4-1
j_gene: TRBJ2-4
d_gene: -
CDR3aa: CASSQPRVGAKNIQYF

len: 14
abundance: -
v_gene: TRBV27
j_gene: TRBJ1-5
d_gene: -
CDR3aa: CASSFLGGGQPQHF

len: 14
abundance: -
v_gene: TRBV28
j_gene: TRBJ1-2
d_gene: -
CDR3aa: CASTLGGESYGYTF

len: 13
abundance: -
v_gene: TRBV5-5
j_gene: TRBJ1-2
d_gene: -
CDR3aa: CASSFGRAYGYTF

len: 12
abundance: -
v_gene: TRBV30
j_gene: TRBJ1-2
d_gene: -
CDR3aa: CAWGGPGNGYTF

len: 14
abundance: -
v_gene: TRBV2
j_gene: TRBJ2-3
d_gene: -
CDR3aa: CASRRLAATDTQYF

len: 15
abundance: -
v_gene: TRBV18
j_gene: TRBJ2-5
d_gene: -
CDR3aa: CASSPLYSAKETQYF